Presented here are 24 T cell receptor beta chains from one specimen sequenced in a study of T cells after yellow fever vaccination. TCRdb recomputed calls from the 5' RACE reads with MiXCR, one row per CDR3 protein. The table has under 55,000 distinct CDR3 sequences, 6.8% seen once. The sample consisted of CD8+ T cells not binding an NS4B(214-222) dextramer, sorted from PBMCs, taken 45 days after the yellow fever booster vaccination. These TCRs come from a man aged 30 to 39 who received the YFV17D yellow fever vaccine.

This clonotype was recorded many times. This rearrangement joins TRBV11-2 to TRBJ1-1, with D possibly being TRBD1 (5 bases). Germline CDR1 is SGHAT and CDR2 is FQNNGV. The V end was cut by 5 bases, the J end by 0 bases, with 13 bases between. The length of the CDR3 is 15 residues. For the CDR3, the DNA is TGTGCCAGCAGCATTCCGGGGGGACTGAACACTGAAGCTTTCTTT. This sequence encodes CASSIPGGLNTEAFF. The full variable domain, in which reference TRBV11-2 and TRBJ1-1 provide the parts outside the CDR3, is EAGVAQSPRYKIIEKRQSVAFWCNPISGHATLYWYQQILGQGPKLLIQFQNNGVVDDSQLPKDRFSAERLKGVDSTLKIQPAKLEDSAVYLCASSIPGGLNTEAFFGQGTRLTVV.

In this sample, this clonotype turned up many times. This rearrangement joins TRBV24-1 to TRBJ2-1; 11 bases match TRBD2. The CDR3 contains 14 residues. Germline CDR1 is KGHDR and CDR2 is SFDVKD. Germline trimming cut 9 bases from V and 5 bases from J; bases unmatched to any gene: 5. The CDR3: CATRGGLADNEQFF. In DNA, the CDR3 is TGTGCCACCCGAGGGGGACTAGCGGACAATGAGCAGTTCTTC.

This clonotype appeared many times. The chain couples TRBV29-1 to TRBJ1-5; 7 bases fit TRBD1. The length of the CDR3 is 16 residues. J gave up 4 bases and V 6 bases, and 15 bases lay outside the gene matches. Germline V gene lookup returns CDR1 SQVTM and CDR2 ANQGSEA. The CDR3 here is CSVLCRFRDRNQPQHF. For the CDR3, the DNA is TGCAGCGTCCTTTGCCGATTCCGGGACAGAAATCAGCCCCAGCATTTT.

This clonotype was recorded many times. This sequence joins TRBV5-6 and TRBJ2-7; D is unclear. CDR1 and CDR2 (germline): SGHDT, YYEEEE. The CDR3 sequence is 14 residues long. V was shortened by 1 base and J by 3 bases, with 11 bases between the two germline ends. The CDR3 DNA follows: TGTGCCAGCAGCTTGTCGAGGCAAATCTACGAGCAGTACTTC. Translation gives CASSLSRQIYEQYF.

The rearrangement links TRBV27 to TRBJ2-5; D is perhaps TRBD1 (6 bases). This CDR3 is 15 amino acids long. Germline-derived CDR1 and CDR2 are MNHEY and SMNVEV (reference sequence). Trimming cost V 0 bases and J 7 bases, with 15 bases left between them. Here the CDR3 reads CASSLSFTGPATQYF. The CDR3 DNA follows: TGTGCCAGCAGTTTATCATTTACAGGGCCGGCGACCCAGTACTTC.

This clonotype was seen repeatedly, ten times or more. V is TRBV7-3 and J is TRBJ2-1; 10 bases are shared with TRBD2. The CDR3 runs 16 residues. J lost 6 bases, V lost 2 bases, and 7 bases had no gene match. Germline lookup yields CDR1 SGHTA and CDR2 FQGTGA. The CDR3 DNA follows: TGTGCCAGCAGCTTATCCCCTAGCGGGAGCTCCAATGAGCAGTTCTTC. Translated: CASSLSPSGSSNEQFF. The whole variable domain, filled in from reference TRBV7-3 and TRBJ2-1, reads GAGVSQTPSNKVTEKGKYVELRCDPISGHTALYWYRQSLGQGPEFLIYFQGTGAADDSGLPNDRFFAVRPEGSVSTLKIQRTERGDSAVYLCASSLSPSGSSNEQFFGPGTRLTVL.

This clonotype has a count of ten or more. The gene calls are TRBV6-6 and TRBJ2-7; D is perhaps TRBD1 or TRBD2 (5 bases each). Between the trimmed V and J ends, which lost 5 bases and 7 bases, there was a span of 15 bases. Per germline, CDR1 MNHNY and CDR2 SVGAGI (reference sequence). This CDR3 region has 13 residues. The CDR3 sequence is CASSPGRNLEQYF. As DNA, the CDR3 is TGTGCCAGCAGTCCGGGACGCAACCTTGAGCAGTACTTC.

This clonotype was picked up many times. Here the CDR3 reads CASSPANTEAFF. The DNA of the CDR3 is TGTGCCAGCAGCCCGGCGAACACTGAAGCTTTCTTT. The J gene is TRBJ1-1, the V gene TRBV14; D is unresolved. The CDR3 spans 12 residues. Deletions cut 4 bases from V and 1 base from J, with 4 bases between. Per germline, CDR1 SGHDN and CDR2 FVKESK.

This clonotype has ten or more counts. The chain employs TRBV20-1 and TRBJ2-3, with 15 bases fitting TRBD2. Losses at the gene ends were 1 base for V and 0 bases for J; bases not matched to a gene: 2. CDR1 is DFQATT and CDR2 is SNEGSKA in the germline V gene (reference sequence). This CDR3 contains 17 residues. Here the CDR3 reads CSARGTSGRASTDTQYF. Written as DNA, the CDR3 is TGCAGTGCTAGAGGGACTAGCGGGAGGGCCAGCACAGATACGCAGTATTTT.

In its sample, this clonotype was seen many times. The chain carries TRBV4-3 and TRBJ2-3; 13 nucleotides match TRBD2. The germline CDR1 and CDR2 sequences are LGHNA and YSLEER. The CDR3 spans 17 residues. V shed 1 base, J shed 5 bases, and the junction held 6 bases outside the gene matches. CDR3 protein: CASSQALRLAGGDTQYF. The CDR3 bases are TGCGCCAGCAGCCAAGCACTTCGACTAGCGGGAGGAGATACGCAGTATTTT.

This clonotype appeared many times. The chain has TRBV4-2 and TRBJ2-2; D not resolved. V gave up 7 bases and J gave up 7 bases, with 10 bases separating them. This CDR3 region has 12 residues. The germline gives CDR1 LGHNA, CDR2 YNFKEQ. The CDR3 DNA follows: TGTGCCAGCAACTCTGGGATCGGGGAGCTGTTTTTT. It yields the protein CASNSGIGELFF.

With regard to this clonotype: A read error likely explains this, since a far larger clone differs by one base. The rearrangement uses TRBV18 and TRBJ2-7, with 12 positions matching TRBD1. The V gene's germline CDR1 is KGHSH and CDR2 LQKENI. This CDR3 has 14 residues. Here the CDR3 DNA reads TGTGCCAGCTCACCCGGGACAGGGGGCTACGAGCGGTACTTC. Protein sequence: CASSPGTGGYERYF.

This clonotype was observed at least ten times. This chain links TRBV27 with TRBJ2-1; D is uncertain. This CDR3 spans 16 amino acids. In germline, CDR1 is MNHEY, CDR2 SMNVEV (reference sequence). V was cut by 0 bases and J by 0 bases, with 9 bases left in between. As DNA, the CDR3 is TGTGCCAGCAGTTTATCGCCTGCTGCCTCCTACAATGAGCAGTTCTTC. Its protein is CASSLSPAASYNEQFF.

The sample holds a few counts of this clonotype. The genes are TRBV11-1 and TRBJ2-5; D is unclear. This CDR3 comprises 13 residues. V lost 3 bases, J lost 1 base, and 6 bases lay in between. In germline, CDR1 is SGHAT, CDR2 FQDESV (reference sequence). CDR3 DNA: TGTGCCAGCAGCTTGCCAGGCCAAGAGACCCAGTACTTC. It encodes CASSLPGQETQYF. The full variable domain, rest sourced from reference TRBV11-1 and TRBJ2-5, is EAEVAQSPRYKITEKSQAVAFWCDPISGHATLYWYRQILGQGPELLVQFQDESVVDDSQLPKDRFSAERLKGVDSTLKIQPAELGDSAMYLCASSLPGQETQYFGPGTRLLVL.

The sample holds many counts of this clonotype. The V call is TRBV5-1, the J call TRBJ1-3, with 8 bases aligning to TRBD1. The CDR3 runs to 15 residues. Germline CDR1 is SGHRS and CDR2 is YFSETQ. The V segment lost 10 bases and the J segment 3 bases; nucleotides outside the gene matches: 12. For the CDR3, the DNA is TGCGCCCGCCTAGCGGACAGGGAGATTGGAAACACCATATATTTT. Protein product: CARLADREIGNTIYF.

This clonotype was detected many times. The chain uses TRBV5-1 and TRBJ2-2, with D unclear. Germline V CDR1 and CDR2: SGHRS, YFSETQ. The CDR3 extends over 12 amino acids. Trimming stripped 4 bases from V and 8 bases from J, with 9 bases between. The CDR3 DNA is TGCGCCAGCAGCCTCCTATCTGGGGAGCTGTTTTTT. Translated, it gives CASSLLSGELFF.

This clonotype was found many times. J is TRBJ1-6 and V is TRBV27; D is ambiguous. Germline CDR1 reads MNHEY; CDR2 reads SMNVEV (reference sequence). The CDR3 is 16 amino acids. V was cut by 6 bases and J by 5 bases, with 17 bases left in between. The CDR3 sequence: CASSFVLGNNNSPLHF. The CDR3 bases are TGTGCCAGCAGCTTTGTGTTAGGGAACAATAATTCACCCCTCCACTTT.

This clonotype was observed many times. The chain employs TRBV19 and TRBJ2-7; D is unclear. The CDR3 consists of 11 residues. Germline CDR1 and CDR2: LNHDA and SQIVND (reference sequence). The ends were cut back, 3 bases at V and 5 bases at J, with 5 bases in the middle. The CDR3 bases are TGTGCCAGTAGTATTGGGAACGAGCAGTACTTC. It translates to CASSIGNEQYF.

This clonotype occurred many times. This sequence joins TRBV6-4 and TRBJ2-2; TRBD2 matches at 8 bases. Unmatched junction bases numbered 14, after V lost 5 bases and J lost 3 bases. Germline V gives CDR1 MRHNA, CDR2 SNTAGT. There are 18 residues in the CDR3. CDR3 in amino acids: CASSPGGPGLGYTGELFF. CDR3 sequence (DNA): TGTGCCAGCAGTCCCGGGGGCCCGGGACTAGGGTACACCGGGGAGCTGTTTTTT.

Remarks on this clonotype: A much larger clone differs from this one at a single base, so this may be a read error. V usage is TRBV11-2 and J usage is TRBJ2-1; perhaps D is TRBD1 or TRBD2 (5 bases each). The germline V gene has CDR1 SGHAT and CDR2 FQNNGV. The CDR3 spans 15 residues. V was shortened by 4 bases and J by 7 bases, with 17 bases between the two germline ends. The CDR3 region is CASSSGAPTFNEQFF. The CDR3, as DNA: TGTGCCAGCAGCTCCGGGGCTCCCACTTTTAATGAGCAGTTCTTC.

This chain uses TRBV6-5 with TRBJ2-1, with D perhaps matching TRBD2 (5 bases). V was pared by 0 bases and J by 8 bases, with 17 bases between. Germline V gives CDR1 MNHEY, CDR2 SVGAGI. The CDR3 length is 16 residues. As DNA, the CDR3 is TGTGCCAGCAGTTACTCGTTAGATCCGAGGGTGGATGAGCAGTTCTTC. It translates to CASSYSLDPRVDEQFF.

Ten or more counts support this clonotype. The chain uses TRBV27 and TRBJ2-1, with 8 bases fitting TRBD2. V shed 3 bases and J 8 bases; nucleotides not matched to a gene: 6. This CDR3 is built from 14 residues. Germline assignment: CDR1 MNHEY and CDR2 SMNVEV (reference sequence). CDR3 nucleotides: TGTGCCAGCAGTTTCAGCGGGAGTCCGGATGAGCAGTTCTTC. Residues: CASSFSGSPDEQFF.

On this clonotype itself: Given a much more abundant clone one base away, this may be a read error. The chain recombines TRBV20-1 with TRBJ2-2; tentatively, D is TRBD2 (5 bases). The germline gives CDR1 DFQATT, CDR2 SNEGSKA (reference sequence). The CDR3 runs to 11 residues. The CDR3 spells CSARESGVLFF. In DNA form, the CDR3 reads TGCAGTGCTAGAGAATCCGGGGTGCTGTTTTTT.

Comments on this clonotype: It may be a read error: a sequence one base away is much more abundant. The chain carries TRBV24-1 and TRBJ2-5; TRBD2 matches at 7 bases. The CDR3 is 14 residues long. CDR1 and CDR2 from the germline V gene are KGHDR and SFDVKD. The CDR3: CATGDFGEGETQYF. The CDR3 coding sequence is TGTGCCACCGGTGATTTCGGGGAGGGAGAGACCCAGTACTTC.